This T cell receptor (beta chain) was observed in a study of regulatory T cells in long-lasting Graves disease. CDR3 length: 16 residues. V shed 4 bases and J shed 6 bases, with 19 bases lying between them. CDR1 and CDR2 from the germline V gene are KGHSH and LQKENI. Building of the TCR beta libraries involved iRepertoire HTBI primers and Arm-PCR of CDR3 regions. TCRdb independently ran MiXCR on the multiplex PCR reads; one entry per CDR3 protein. The table lists a few hundred thousand distinct CDR3 sequences, under 20% of them singletons, with less than 15% in the top ten. As concerns this clonotype: Being one base from a much bigger clone, this may be a read error.

The time point denotes: newly diagnosed GD, antithyroid drugs for less than 3 months. Extracted RNA from PBMCs served as the source of the TCR library. Another study also made use of these data, one on T cells in Graves' hyperthyroidism and ophthalmopathy. Turning to that study: Uncontrolled infection, other autoimmune disease, pregnancy or lactation disqualified patients from enrolment. Blood samples included most of the expanded thyroid clonotypes exceeding 0.001.

The receptor comes from a woman under 40 with Graves disease. The chain carries TRBV18 and TRBJ1-3; possible D gene TRBD1, 5 bases. The material sequenced was peripheral blood mononuclear cells (PBMCs), taken at new diagnosis, from a patient treated with antithyroid drugs. The CDR3 region is CASSQSSQDLTNTIYF. The DNA of the CDR3 is TGTGCCAGCTCACAAAGCTCACAGGACCTTACAAACACCATATATTTT.